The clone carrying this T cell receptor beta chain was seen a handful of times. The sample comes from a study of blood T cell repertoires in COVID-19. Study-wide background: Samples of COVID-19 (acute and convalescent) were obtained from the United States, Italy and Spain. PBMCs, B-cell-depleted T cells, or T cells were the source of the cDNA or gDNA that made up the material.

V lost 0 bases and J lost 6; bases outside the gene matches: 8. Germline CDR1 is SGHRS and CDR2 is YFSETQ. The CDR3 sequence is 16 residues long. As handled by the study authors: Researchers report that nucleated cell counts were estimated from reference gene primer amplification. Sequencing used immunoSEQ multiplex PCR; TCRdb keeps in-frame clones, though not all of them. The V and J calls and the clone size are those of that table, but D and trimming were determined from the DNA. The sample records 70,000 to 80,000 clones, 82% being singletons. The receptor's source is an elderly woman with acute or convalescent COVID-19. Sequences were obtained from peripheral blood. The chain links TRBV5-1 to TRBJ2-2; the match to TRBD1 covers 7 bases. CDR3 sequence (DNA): TGCGCCAGCAGCTTGGGAACGGGACAGTTCCCCGGGGAGCTGTTTTTT. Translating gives CASSLGTGQFPGELFF.